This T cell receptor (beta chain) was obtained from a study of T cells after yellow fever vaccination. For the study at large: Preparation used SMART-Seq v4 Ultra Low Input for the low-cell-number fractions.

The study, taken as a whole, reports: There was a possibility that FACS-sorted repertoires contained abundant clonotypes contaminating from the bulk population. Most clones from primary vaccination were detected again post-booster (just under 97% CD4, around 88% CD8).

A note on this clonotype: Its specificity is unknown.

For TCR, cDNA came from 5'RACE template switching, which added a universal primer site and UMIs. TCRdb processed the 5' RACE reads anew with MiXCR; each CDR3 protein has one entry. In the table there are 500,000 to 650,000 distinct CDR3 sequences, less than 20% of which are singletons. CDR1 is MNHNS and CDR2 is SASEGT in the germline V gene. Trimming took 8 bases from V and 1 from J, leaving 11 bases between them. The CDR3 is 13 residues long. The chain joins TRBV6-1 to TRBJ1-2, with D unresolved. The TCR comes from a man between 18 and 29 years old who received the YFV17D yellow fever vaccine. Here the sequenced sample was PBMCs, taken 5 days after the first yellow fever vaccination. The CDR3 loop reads CASLGHFNYGYTF. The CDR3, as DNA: TGTGCCAGCCTAGGCCACTTTAACTATGGCTACACCTTC.